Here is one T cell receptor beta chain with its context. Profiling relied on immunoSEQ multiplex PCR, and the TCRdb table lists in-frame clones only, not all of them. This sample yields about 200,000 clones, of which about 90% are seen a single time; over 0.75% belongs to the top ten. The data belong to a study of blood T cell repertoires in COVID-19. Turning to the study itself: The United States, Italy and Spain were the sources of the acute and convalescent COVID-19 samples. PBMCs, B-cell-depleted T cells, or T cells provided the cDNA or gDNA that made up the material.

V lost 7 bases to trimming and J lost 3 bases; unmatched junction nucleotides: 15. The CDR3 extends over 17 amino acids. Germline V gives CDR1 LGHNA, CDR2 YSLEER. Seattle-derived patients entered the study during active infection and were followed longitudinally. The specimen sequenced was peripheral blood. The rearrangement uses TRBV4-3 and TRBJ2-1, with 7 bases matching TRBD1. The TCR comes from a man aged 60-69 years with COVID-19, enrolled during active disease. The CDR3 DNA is TGCGCCAGCAACAAACTATACCGGGACAGAGGCTACAATGAGCAGTTCTTC. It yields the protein CASNKLYRDRGYNEQFF.